This T cell receptor beta chain was sequenced during a study of shared T cell receptors in the human thymus. Generated by immunoSEQ multiplex PCR, the TCRdb table keeps only in-frame clones and is missing some. The data show more than 300,000 clones, with around 93% seen just once and about 0.02% held by the top ten. Germline V gene data show CDR1 as MNHEY and CDR2 as SMNVEV (reference sequence). Trimming took 3 bases from V and 7 from J; bases not matched to a gene: 10. There are 15 residues in the CDR3. The genes are TRBV27 and TRBJ2-7; 9 nucleotides match TRBD2. This TCR came from a human donor. Sample: thymocytes. For the CDR3, the DNA is TGTGCCAGCAGTTTCTCGTTAGCGGGAGTTCAGGAGCAGTACTTC. Amino acids: CASSFSLAGVQEQYF.